This T cell receptor (beta chain) was sequenced for a study of tumor and adjacent non-tumor tissue in lung cancer. A note on this clonotype: A single base separates this from a much larger clone, so it may be a read error.

A modified ARM-PCR protocol with three rounds of nested PCR amplified TCRbeta. TCRdb ran MiXCR on the multiplex PCR reads and lists one entry per CDR3 protein. The sample lists approximately 79,000 distinct CDR3 sequences, about two thirds occurring once. This sample's RNA came from whole unsorted tissue. Germline V gives CDR1 GTSNPN, CDR2 SVGIG (reference sequence). After removal of 0 bases from V and 0 bases from J, the junction contained 11 bases not matched to a gene. This CDR3 spans 19 amino acids. Sequencing was carried out using lung tumor tissue. The TCR sequence derives from a middle-aged woman with non-small cell lung cancer. V is TRBV30 and J is TRBJ1-4; 9 bases are shared with TRBD1. The CDR3 spells CAWSVCRDREPATNEKLFF. The CDR3 region has the DNA TGTGCCTGGAGTGTATGTCGGGACAGGGAACCTGCAACTAATGAAAAACTGTTTTTT.